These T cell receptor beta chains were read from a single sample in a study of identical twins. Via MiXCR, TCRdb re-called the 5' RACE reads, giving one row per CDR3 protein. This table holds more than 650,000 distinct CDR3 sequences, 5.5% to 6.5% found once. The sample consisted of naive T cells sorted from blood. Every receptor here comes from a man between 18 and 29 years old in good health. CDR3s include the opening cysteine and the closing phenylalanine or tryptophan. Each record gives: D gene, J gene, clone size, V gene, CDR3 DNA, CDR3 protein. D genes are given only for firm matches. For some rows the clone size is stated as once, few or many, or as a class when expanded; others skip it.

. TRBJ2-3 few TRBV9 TGTGCCAGCAGCGTAGGAGGAGGAGGAGGTGGTTCTGCAGATACGCAGTATTTT CASSVGGGGGGSADTQYF
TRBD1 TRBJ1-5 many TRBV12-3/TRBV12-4 TGTGCCAGCAGTTTTGAGGGACAGGGGGTACAGCCCCAGCATTTT CASSFEGQGVQPQHF
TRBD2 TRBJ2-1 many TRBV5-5 TGTGCCAGCAGCATAGCGGGAGCGACGAATGAGCAGTTCTTC CASSIAGATNEQFF
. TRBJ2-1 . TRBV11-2 TGTGCCAGCAGCTCAGTCTCGGCGGGAAACTACAATGAGCAGTTCTTC CASSSVSAGNYNEQFF
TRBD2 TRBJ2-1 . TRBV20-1 TGCAGTGCTAGAGGGGGGTCTAGCGGGACCTACAATGAGCGGTTCTTC CSARGGSSGTYNERFF
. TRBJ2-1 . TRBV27 TGTGCCAGCGGTAGCCTAGTGGGCTACAATGAGCAGTTCTTC CASGSLVGYNEQFF
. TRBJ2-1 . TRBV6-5 TGTGCCAGCAGTTACCGGGGACTTCCTAACAATGAGCAGTTCTTC CASSYRGLPNNEQFF
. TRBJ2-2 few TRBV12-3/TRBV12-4 TGTGCCAGCAGACCTCAGGGCCAAAGGAATACCGGGGAGCTGTTTTTT CASRPQGQRNTGELFF
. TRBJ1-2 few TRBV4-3 TGCGCCAGCAGCCAAGATCTCACTTCGGGGGCTGGCTACACCTTC CASSQDLTSGAGYTF
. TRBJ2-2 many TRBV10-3 TGTGCCATCAGTGAGCCCCTCGCGAACACCGGGGAGCTGTTTTTT CAISEPLANTGELFF
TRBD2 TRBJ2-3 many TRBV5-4 TGTGCCAGCAGCTTGGAGGCGGGAGGGCCCACAGATACGCAGTATTTT CASSLEAGGPTDTQYF
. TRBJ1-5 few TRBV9 TGTGCCAGCAGCGCTGGATGGCAGCCCCAGCATTTT CASSAGWQPQHF
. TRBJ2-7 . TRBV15 TGTGCCACCAGCAGAGATCAGGGATCGATCGAGCAGTACTTC CATSRDQGSIEQYF
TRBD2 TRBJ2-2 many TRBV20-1 TGCAGTGCTACGGGGGGAAGGAACACCGGGGAGCTGTTTTTT CSATGGRNTGELFF
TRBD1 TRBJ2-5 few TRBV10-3 TGTGCCATCAGGGTTACAGGGGAAGAGGAGACCCAGTACTTC CAIRVTGEEETQYF
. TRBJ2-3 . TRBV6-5 TGTGCCAGCAGTTACGACGGGAGTACAGATACGCAGTATTTT CASSYDGSTDTQYF
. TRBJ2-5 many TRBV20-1 TGCAGTGCTTCTCCTCTTGCCACGAAAGAGACCCAGTACTTC CSASPLATKETQYF
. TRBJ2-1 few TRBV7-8 TGTGCCAGCAGCTTAATTGTATTGGCGGACCACAATGAGCAGTTCTTC CASSLIVLADHNEQFF
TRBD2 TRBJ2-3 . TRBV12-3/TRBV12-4 TGTGCCAGCAGTGGACTAGCGGGGGGAACAGATACGCAGTATTTT CASSGLAGGTDTQYF
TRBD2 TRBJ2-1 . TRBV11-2 TGTGCCAGCAGCACCCTCATTGGGACTAGCGGAGATGAGCAGTTCTTC CASSTLIGTSGDEQFF
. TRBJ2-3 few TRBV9 TGTGCCAGCAGCGTTAAGGGGGGAGATACGCAGTATTTT CASSVKGGDTQYF
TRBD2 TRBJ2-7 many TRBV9 TGTGCCAGCAGCCCACGGACTAGCTCCGAGCAGTACTTC CASSPRTSSEQYF
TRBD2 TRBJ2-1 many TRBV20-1 TGCAGTGCTAGTGGGCTAGCGGGAACCTACAATGAGCAGTTCTTC CSASGLAGTYNEQFF
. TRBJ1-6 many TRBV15 TGTGCCACCAGCAGGGCCGCCGGGGGGTCCTATAATTCACCCCTCCACTTT CATSRAAGGSYNSPLHF
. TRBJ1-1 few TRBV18 TGTGCCAGCTCACCCAAGAGGTTGGACACTGAAGCTTTCTTT CASSPKRLDTEAFF
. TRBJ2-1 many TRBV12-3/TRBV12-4 TGTGCCAGCGGATCCACCGTCGGCAATGAGCAGTTCTTC CASGSTVGNEQFF
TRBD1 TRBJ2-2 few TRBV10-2 TGCGCCAGCAGCCTGACAGGGCGTCTGAACACCGGGGAGCTGTTTTTT CASSLTGRLNTGELFF
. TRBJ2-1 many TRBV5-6 TGTGCCAGCAGCCGACAGGGACTGAATGAGCAGTTCTTC CASSRQGLNEQFF